This T cell receptor beta chain was documented in a study of blood T cell repertoires in COVID-19. Study in general: Samples representing acute and convalescent COVID-19 were sourced from the United States, Italy and Spain. From T cells, B-cell-depleted T cells, or PBMCs came the material, which was cDNA or gDNA.

In the original workflow: Nucleated cell counts were estimated from reference gene primer amplification. This table comes from immunoSEQ multiplex PCR, and its TCRdb copy is limited to in-frame clones, with some not included. For V, J and clone size, that table is used; D and trimming come from the DNA. The repertoire has 150,000 to 200,000 clones, around 90% of them found once; the top ten carry roughly 0.56%. Per germline, CDR1 SGDLS and CDR2 YYNGEE. V shed 0 bases and J shed 6 bases, with 9 bases lying between them. The CDR3 length is 14 residues. Sequencing was performed on peripheral blood. This sequence joins TRBV9 and TRBJ1-4; D gene uncertain. This receptor was identified in a man in his fifties or sixties with acute or convalescent COVID-19. Here the CDR3 DNA reads TGTGCCAGCAGCGTAGGTGATGGCCATGAAAAACTGTTTTTT. Protein: CASSVGDGHEKLFF.